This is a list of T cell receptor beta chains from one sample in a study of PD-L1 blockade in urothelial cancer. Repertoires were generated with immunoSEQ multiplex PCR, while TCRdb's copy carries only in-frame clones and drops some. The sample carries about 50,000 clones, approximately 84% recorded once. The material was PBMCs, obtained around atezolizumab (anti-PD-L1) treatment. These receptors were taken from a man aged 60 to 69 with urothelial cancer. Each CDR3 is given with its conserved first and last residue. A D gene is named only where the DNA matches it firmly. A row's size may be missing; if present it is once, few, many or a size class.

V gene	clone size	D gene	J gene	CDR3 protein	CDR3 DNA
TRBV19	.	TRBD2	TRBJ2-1	CASSIVAGGSYNEQFF	TGTGCCAGTAGTATAGTGGCCGGGGGGTCCTACAATGAGCAGTTCTTC
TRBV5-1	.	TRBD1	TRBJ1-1	CASSLAGTGGFNEAFF	TGCGCCAGCAGCTTGGCAGGGACAGGGGGCTTTAATGAAGCTTTCTTT
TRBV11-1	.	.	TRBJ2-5	CASSSHGGQETQYF	TGTGCCAGCAGCTCGCATGGGGGGCAAGAGACCCAGTACTTC
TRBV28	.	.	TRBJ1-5	CASSPDTNSNQPQHF	TGTGCCAGCAGCCCGGACACAAATAGCAATCAGCCCCAGCATTTT
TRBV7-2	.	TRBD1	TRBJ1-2	CASSTRTGGANYGYTF	TGTGCCAGCAGCACCCGGACAGGGGGCGCGAACTATGGCTACACCTTC
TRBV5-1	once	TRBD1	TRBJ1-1	CASSASTGGGGAFF	TGCGCCAGCAGCGCGTCAACAGGGGGCGGGGGAGCTTTCTTT
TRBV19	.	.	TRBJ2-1	CASRDPRRDNEQFF	TGTGCCAGTAGGGACCCACGGCGGGACAATGAGCAGTTCTTC
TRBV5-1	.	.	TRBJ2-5	CASSWQIQETQYF	TGCGCCAGCAGCTGGCAGATCCAAGAGACCCAGTACTTC
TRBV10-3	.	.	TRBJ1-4	CAISDRQGSEKLFF	TGTGCCATCAGTGATCGGCAGGGGAGTGAAAAACTGTTTTTT
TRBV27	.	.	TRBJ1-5	CASSRGGYSNQPQHF	TGTGCCAGCAGCCGAGGGGGATATAGCAATCAGCCCCAGCATTTT
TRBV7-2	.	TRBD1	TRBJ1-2	CASRSPTGGDYGYTF	TGTGCCAGCAGGAGTCCGACAGGGGGAGACTATGGCTACACCTTC
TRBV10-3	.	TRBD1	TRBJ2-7	CAISEGTGNSYEQYF	TGTGCCATCAGTGAGGGGACAGGAAACTCCTACGAGCAGTACTTC
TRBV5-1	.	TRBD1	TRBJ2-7	CASSLTGGIYEQYF	TGCGCCAGCAGCTTGACAGGGGGCATTTACGAGCAGTACTTC
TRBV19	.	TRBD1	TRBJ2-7	CASSIEHRGRAYEQYF	TGTGCCAGTAGTATAGAGCACAGGGGTCGAGCCTACGAGCAGTACTTC
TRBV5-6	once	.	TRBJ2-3	CASSLFEDTDTQYF	TGTGCCAGCAGCTTGTTTGAGGACACAGATACGCAGTATTTT
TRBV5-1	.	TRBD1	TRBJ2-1	CASSSGTGIGNEQFF	TGCGCCAGCAGCTCGGGGACAGGCATTGGCAATGAGCAGTTCTTC
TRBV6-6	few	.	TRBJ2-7	CASSYFQSYEQYF	TGTGCCAGCAGTTACTTTCAGTCCTACGAGCAGTACTTC
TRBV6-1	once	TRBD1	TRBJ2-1	CASSAPRDRGWDEQFF	TGTGCCAGCAGTGCCCCGCGGGACAGGGGTTGGGATGAGCAGTTCTTC
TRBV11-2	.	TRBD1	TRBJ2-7	CASSRVGQHYEQYF	TGTGCCAGCAGCCGAGTGGGACAGCACTACGAGCAGTACTTC
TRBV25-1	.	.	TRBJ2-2	CASSDSPQANTGELFF	TGTGCCAGCAGTGACTCCCCGCAGGCGAACACCGGGGAGCTGTTTTTT
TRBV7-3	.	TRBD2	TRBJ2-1	CASSLKALAGDNSSYNEQFF	TGTGCCAGCAGCTTAAAGGCTTTAGCGGGTGACAACAGCTCCTACAATGAGCAGTTCTTC
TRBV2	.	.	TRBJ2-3	CASRPTQVRTDTQYF	TGTGCCAGCAGACCCACTCAGGTCCGCACAGATACGCAGTATTTT
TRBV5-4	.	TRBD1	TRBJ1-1	CASSRQGRDTEAFF	TGTGCCAGCAGCCGACAGGGTAGAGACACTGAAGCTTTCTTT
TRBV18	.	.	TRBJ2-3	CASSPSADTQYF	TGTGCCAGCTCACCATCCGCAGATACGCAGTATTTT
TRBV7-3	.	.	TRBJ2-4	CASSLRTISSSLAKNIQYF	TGTGCCAGCAGCTTAAGGACAATATCCTCTTCCCTAGCCAAAAACATTCAGTACTTC
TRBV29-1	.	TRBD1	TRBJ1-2	CSVETPGQGARGYTF	TGCAGCGTTGAAACCCCAGGGCAGGGGGCGCGAGGCTACACCTTC
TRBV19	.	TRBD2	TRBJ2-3	CASSYSAGGYTDTQYF	TGTGCCAGTAGTTACTCGGCGGGGGGATACACAGATACGCAGTATTTT
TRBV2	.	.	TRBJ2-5	CASSPRETQYF	TGTGCCAGCAGTCCTCGGGAGACCCAGTACTTC
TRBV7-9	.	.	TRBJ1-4	CASSLVWLEREKLFF	TGTGCCAGCAGCTTAGTGTGGTTAGAACGTGAAAAACTGTTTTTT
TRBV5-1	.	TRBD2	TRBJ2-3	CASSLSRAGRTDTQYF	TGCGCCAGCAGCTTGTCTCGAGCGGGGCGGACAGATACGCAGTATTTT
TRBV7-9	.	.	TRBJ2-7	CASSLSQAYEQYF	TGTGCCAGCAGCTTATCACAGGCCTACGAGCAGTACTTC
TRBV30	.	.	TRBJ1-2	CAWSRAYGYTF	TGTGCCTGGAGTAGAGCATATGGCTACACCTTC
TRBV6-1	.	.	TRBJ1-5	CASSDGAGARIQPQHF	TGTGCCAGCAGTGATGGGGCGGGGGCGAGGATTCAGCCCCAGCATTTT
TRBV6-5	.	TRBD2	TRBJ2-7	CASIKTSGVNEQYF	TGTGCCAGCATCAAGACTAGCGGGGTTAACGAGCAGTACTTC
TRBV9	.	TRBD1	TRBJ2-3	CASSVGDRGMSTDTQYF	TGTGCCAGCAGCGTAGGGGACAGGGGGATGAGTACAGATACGCAGTATTTT
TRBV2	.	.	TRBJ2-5	CASSLTATVNGETQYF	TGTGCCAGCAGTCTCACAGCAACCGTCAATGGGGAGACCCAGTACTTC
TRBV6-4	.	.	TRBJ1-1	CASSEEGGSGAFF	TGTGCCAGCAGTGAGGAAGGGGGAAGTGGAGCTTTCTTT
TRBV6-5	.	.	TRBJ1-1	CASSPDTNTEAFF	TGTGCCAGCAGCCCGGACACGAACACTGAAGCTTTCTTT
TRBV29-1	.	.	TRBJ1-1	CSVDQGNTEAFF	TGCAGCGTTGACCAGGGGAACACTGAAGCTTTCTTT
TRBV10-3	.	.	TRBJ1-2	CAISESGRDYGYTF	TGTGCCATCAGTGAGTCGGGCAGGGACTATGGCTACACCTTC
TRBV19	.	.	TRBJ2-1	CASSPGGTGDNEQFF	TGTGCCAGTAGCCCCGGGGGGACAGGAGACAATGAGCAGTTCTTC
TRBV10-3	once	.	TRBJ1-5	CAISQTGNSNQPQHF	TGTGCCATCAGCCAAACAGGGAATAGCAATCAGCCCCAGCATTTT
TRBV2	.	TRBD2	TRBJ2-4	CASSEGLAVAKNIQYF	TGTGCCAGCAGTGAGGGGCTAGCGGTAGCCAAAAACATTCAGTACTTC
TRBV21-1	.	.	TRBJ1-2	CASKTATLNYGYTF	TGTGCCAGCAAGACAGCGACTTTAAACTATGGCTACACCTTC
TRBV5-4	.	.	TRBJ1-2	CASSLTGIYGYTF	TGTGCCAGCAGCTTGACAGGAATATATGGCTACACCTTC
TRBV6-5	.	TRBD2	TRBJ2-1	CASTSTSGREQFF	TGTGCCAGCACCTCCACTAGCGGTCGTGAGCAGTTCTTC
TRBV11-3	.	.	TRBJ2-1	CASNLGQANNEQFF	TGTGCCAGCAACTTGGGGCAGGCAAACAATGAGCAGTTCTTC
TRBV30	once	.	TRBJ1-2	CAWDEAFFTVGYTF	TGTGCCTGGGACGAGGCCTTCTTTACGGTGGGCTACACCTTC
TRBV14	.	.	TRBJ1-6	CASSQAQQGSPLHF	TGTGCCAGCAGCCAAGCCCAACAGGGATCACCCCTCCACTTT
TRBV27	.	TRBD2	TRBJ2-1	CASIERRGGVLRRSYNEQFF	TGTGCCAGCATCGAACGGCGGGGGGGAGTTTTAAGACGCTCCTACAATGAGCAGTTCTTC
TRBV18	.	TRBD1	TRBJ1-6	CASSPRRTGQGSTYNSPLHF	TGTGCCAGCTCACCTAGAAGGACGGGACAGGGATCGACCTATAATTCACCCCTCCACTTT
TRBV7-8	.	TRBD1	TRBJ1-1	CASSLGSDRVAFF	TGTGCCAGCAGCTTAGGTTCGGACAGGGTGGCTTTCTTT
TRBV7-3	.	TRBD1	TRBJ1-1	CASSLQGVNTEAFF	TGTGCCAGCAGCTTACAGGGGGTGAACACTGAAGCTTTCTTT